This entry lists 10 T cell receptor beta chains sequenced from one sample in a study of control samples from healthy donors and cancer patients. Only in-frame clones appear in the TCRdb table, and some are missing; sequencing was by immunoSEQ multiplex PCR. The sample lists 110,000 to 150,000 clones, 75% to 90% occurring once. What was sequenced was blood. All receptors come from a man younger than 40 in good health.

A word on this clone: Additional DNA sequences in this sample encode the identical CDR3. CDR3 sequence (DNA): TGTGCCAGCAGTTATGGGGGCCGGTACGAGCAGTACTTC. Protein product: CASSYGGRYEQYF. This chain joins TRBV6-5 and TRBJ2-7; D might be TRBD1 (6 bases). The length of the CDR3 is 13 residues. Germline CDR1 and CDR2: MNHEY and SVGAGI. V shed 3 bases and J shed 4 bases, with 10 bases lying between them.

J is TRBJ1-1 and V is TRBV6-6; D remains unclear. V was clipped by 0 bases and J by 0 bases, with 8 bases between them. This CDR3 spans 15 amino acids. The germline V gene has CDR1 MNHNY and CDR2 SVGAGI (reference sequence). The CDR3 DNA reads as TGTGCCAGCAGTTACTCTCGGGCTCTGAACACTGAAGCTTTCTTT. It is translated as CASSYSRALNTEAFF.

The chain has TRBV5-1 and TRBJ2-4; 10 bases map to TRBD1. Germline V gene lookup returns CDR1 SGHRS and CDR2 YFSETQ. The CDR3 is made up of 16 amino acids. V shed 4 bases, J shed 0 bases, and the junction held 4 bases outside the gene matches. The CDR3 bases are TGCGCCAGCAGCCCGGGACAGGGGTTAGCCAAAAACATTCAGTACTTC. Translation: CASSPGQGLAKNIQYF.

The chain combines TRBV19 with TRBJ1-1; possibly TRBD1 for D (5 bases). Looked up from germline, CDR1 is LNHDA and CDR2 is SQIVND (reference sequence). V lost 3 bases to trimming and J lost 1 base, with 15 bases between them. This CDR3 has 16 residues. CDR3 sequence reads: CASSMGLLLKNTEAFF. The DNA of the CDR3 is TGTGCCAGTAGTATGGGACTCCTTCTCAAGAACACTGAAGCTTTCTTT.

The chain couples TRBV11-2 to TRBJ1-5; the D is unclear. Trimming took 4 bases from V and 6 from J, leaving 10 bases between them. The germline CDR1 and CDR2 sequences are SGHAT and FQNNGV. The CDR3 consists of 13 residues. DNA for the CDR3: TGTGCCAGCAGCTCTTTCGAGGGTCAGCCCCAGCATTTT. This sequence encodes CASSSFEGQPQHF.

The V and J genes are TRBV7-2 and TRBJ2-2; a possible D gene is TRBD1 (6 bases). Trimming pared 4 bases from V and 7 bases from J, leaving 13 bases between. CDR1 is SGHTA, CDR2 FQGNSA, per germline. The CDR3 contains 14 residues. The CDR3 reads CASSSGQISGELFF. CDR3 in DNA: TGTGCCAGCAGCTCGGGACAAATTAGCGGGGAGCTGTTTTTT. Combining the CDR3 with reference TRBV7-2 and TRBJ2-2 gives the whole variable domain GAGVSQSPSNKVTEKGKDVELRCDPISGHTALYWYRQSLGQGLEFLIYFQGNSAPDKSGLPSDRFSAERTGGSVSTLTIQRTQQEDSAVYLCASSSGQISGELFFGEGSRLTVL.

The J gene is TRBJ1-1, the V gene TRBV19; D is undetermined. CDR1 is LNHDA, CDR2 SQIVND, per germline (reference sequence). This CDR3 is built from 14 residues. Trimming cost V 5 bases and J 1 base, with 11 bases left between them. This CDR3 reads CASSLGPRNTEAFF. Written as DNA, the CDR3 is TGTGCCAGTAGTCTTGGACCAAGGAACACTGAAGCTTTCTTT.

CDR3 nucleotides: TGTGCCAGTAAGGGAGGGGCCTTGGGGGACACTGAAGCTTTCTTT. As protein: CASKGGALGDTEAFF. This chain uses TRBV27 with TRBJ1-1; D perhaps matches TRBD1 (5 bases). The CDR3 spans 15 residues. The germline CDR1 and CDR2 sequences are MNHEY and SMNVEV (reference sequence). Trimming removed 9 bases at V and 3 bases at J, with 20 bases between.

This chain connects TRBV4-3 to TRBJ2-7; 7 bases map to TRBD2. This CDR3 has 16 amino acids. CDR1 is LGHNA, CDR2 YSLEER, per germline. V dropped 0 bases and J dropped 0; count of bases not matched to a gene: 5. CDR3 sequence: CASSQDIGGSSYEQYF. CDR3 nucleotide sequence: TGCGCCAGCAGCCAAGATATCGGGGGGAGCTCCTACGAGCAGTACTTC.

This sequence joins TRBV25-1 and TRBJ2-5; tentatively, D is TRBD1 (6 bases). There are 15 residues in the CDR3. The germline gives CDR1 MGHDK, CDR2 SYGVNS. Trimming removed 9 bases from V and 7 bases from J, with 24 bases in between. The DNA of the CDR3 is TGTGCCAGATTTAGGGGACAATTCGCCGGGCGGACCCAGTACTTC. Translated: CARFRGQFAGRTQYF.